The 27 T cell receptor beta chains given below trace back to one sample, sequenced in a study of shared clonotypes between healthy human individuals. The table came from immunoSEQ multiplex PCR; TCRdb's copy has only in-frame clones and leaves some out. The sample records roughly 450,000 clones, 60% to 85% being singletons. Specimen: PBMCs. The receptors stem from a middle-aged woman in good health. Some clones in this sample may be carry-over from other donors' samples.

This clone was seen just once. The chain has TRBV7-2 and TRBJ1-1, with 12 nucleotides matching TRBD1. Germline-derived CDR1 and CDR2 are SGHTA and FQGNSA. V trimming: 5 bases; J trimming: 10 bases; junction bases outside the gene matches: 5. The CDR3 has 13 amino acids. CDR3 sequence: CASSPGQGAGAFF. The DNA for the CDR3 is TGTGCCAGCAGCCCGGGACAGGGGGCTGGAGCTTTCTTT.

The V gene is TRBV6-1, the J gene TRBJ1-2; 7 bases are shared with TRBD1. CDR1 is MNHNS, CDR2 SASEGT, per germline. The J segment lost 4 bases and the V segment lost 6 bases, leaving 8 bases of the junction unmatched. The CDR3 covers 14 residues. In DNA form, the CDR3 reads TGTGCCAGCAGCCCGGGACAGCCCACCTATGGCTACACCTTC. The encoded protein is CASSPGQPTYGYTF.

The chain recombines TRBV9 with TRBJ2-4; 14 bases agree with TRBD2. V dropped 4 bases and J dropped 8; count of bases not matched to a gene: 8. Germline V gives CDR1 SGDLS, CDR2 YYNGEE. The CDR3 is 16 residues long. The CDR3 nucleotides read TGTGCCAGCAGCCCCCGACTAGCGGGAGGGTGGGACATTCAGTACTTC. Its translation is CASSPRLAGGWDIQYF.

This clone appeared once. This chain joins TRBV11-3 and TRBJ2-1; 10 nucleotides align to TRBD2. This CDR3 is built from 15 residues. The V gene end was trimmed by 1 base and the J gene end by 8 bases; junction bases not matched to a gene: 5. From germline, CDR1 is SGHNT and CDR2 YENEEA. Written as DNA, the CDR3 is TGTGCCAGCAGCTTAGGAGCGGGAGGGGCGGATGAGCAGTTCTTC. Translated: CASSLGAGGADEQFF. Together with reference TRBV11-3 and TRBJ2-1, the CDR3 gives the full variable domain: EAGVVQSPRYKIIEKKQPVAFWCNPISGHNTLYWYLQNLGQGPELLIRYENEEAVDDSQLPKDRFSAERLKGVDSTLKIQPAELGDSAVYLCASSLGAGGADEQFFGPGTRLTVL.

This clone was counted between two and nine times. This CDR3 reads CASSYRGLAGRSREQFF. Here the CDR3 DNA reads TGTGCCAGCAGCTACAGGGGACTAGCGGGACGCTCGCGTGAGCAGTTCTTC. The chain uses TRBV7-9 and TRBJ2-1; TRBD2 matches 13 bases. CDR1 and CDR2 from the germline V gene are SEHNR and FQNEAQ (reference sequence). The V gene end was trimmed by 4 bases and the J gene end by 9 bases; junction bases not matched to a gene: 12. This CDR3 has 17 residues.

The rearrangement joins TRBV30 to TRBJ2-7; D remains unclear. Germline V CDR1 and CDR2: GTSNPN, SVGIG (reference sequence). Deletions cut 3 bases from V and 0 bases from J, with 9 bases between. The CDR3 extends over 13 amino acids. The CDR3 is CAWSPGSSYEQYF. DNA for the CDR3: TGTGCCTGGAGCCCGGGTTCCTCCTACGAGCAGTACTTC.

Here the CDR3 DNA reads TGTGCCAGCAGTTATAAACAGGTCACTGAAGCTTTCTTT. It yields the protein CASSYKQVTEAFF. The J gene is TRBJ1-1, the V gene TRBV6-6; TRBD1 is a possible D gene (5 bases). CDR1 and CDR2 (germline): MNHNY, SVGAGI (reference sequence). The length of the CDR3 is 13 residues. With 3 bases removed from V and 4 bases from J, the gap between germline ends came to 9 bases.

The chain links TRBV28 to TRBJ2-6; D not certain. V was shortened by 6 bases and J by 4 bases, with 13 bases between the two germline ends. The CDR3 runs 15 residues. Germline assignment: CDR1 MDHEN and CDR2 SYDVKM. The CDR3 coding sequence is TGTGCCAGCAGCCGCGACCCGAGAGGGGCCAACGTCCTGACTTTC. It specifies CASSRDPRGANVLTF.

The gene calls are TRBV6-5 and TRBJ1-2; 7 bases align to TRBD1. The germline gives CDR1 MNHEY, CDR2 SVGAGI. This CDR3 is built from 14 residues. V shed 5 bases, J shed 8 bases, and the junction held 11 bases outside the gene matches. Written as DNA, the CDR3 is TGTGCCAGCAGTCAACGGACAGGAAAAGAGGGCTACACCTTC. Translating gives CASSQRTGKEGYTF.

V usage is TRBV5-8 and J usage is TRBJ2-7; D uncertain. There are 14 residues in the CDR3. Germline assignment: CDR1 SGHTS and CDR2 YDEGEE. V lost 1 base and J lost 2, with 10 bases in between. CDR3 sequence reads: CASSLMIDPYEQYF. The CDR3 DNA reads TGTGCCAGCAGCTTGATGATTGACCCCTACGAGCAGTACTTC.

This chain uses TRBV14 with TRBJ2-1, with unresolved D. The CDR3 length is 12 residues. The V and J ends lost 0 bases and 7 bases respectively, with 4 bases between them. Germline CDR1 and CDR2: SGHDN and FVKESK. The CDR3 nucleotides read TGTGCCAGCAGCCAAGAGGGTAATGAGCAGTTCTTC. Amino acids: CASSQEGNEQFF.

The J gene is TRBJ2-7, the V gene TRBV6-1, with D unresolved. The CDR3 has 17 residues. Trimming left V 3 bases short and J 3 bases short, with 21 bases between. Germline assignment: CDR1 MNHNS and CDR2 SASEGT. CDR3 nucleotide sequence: TGTGCCAGCAGTGATGCCTCTCATAGCATGTTAGGCTACGAGCAGTACTTC. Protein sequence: CASSDASHSMLGYEQYF.

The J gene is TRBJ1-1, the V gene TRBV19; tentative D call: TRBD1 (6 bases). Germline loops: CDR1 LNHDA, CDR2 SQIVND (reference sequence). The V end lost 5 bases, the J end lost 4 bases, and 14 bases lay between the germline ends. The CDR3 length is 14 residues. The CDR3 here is CASSLQGFGTEAFF. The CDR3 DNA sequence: TGTGCCAGTAGTCTCCAGGGGTTTGGCACTGAAGCTTTCTTT.

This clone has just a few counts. The CDR3 region is CASSDQPGGQPQHF. In DNA, the CDR3 is TGTGCCAGCAGTGACCAACCGGGTGGGCAGCCCCAGCATTTT. The V call is TRBV6-4, the J call TRBJ1-5, with D unclear. From germline, CDR1 is MRHNA and CDR2 SNTAGT. The CDR3 is 14 residues long. V dropped 2 bases and J dropped 7 bases, with 12 bases sitting between them.

The CDR3 DNA is TGTGCCAGCAGCTTAGCCTCGGCTAGCGGGATTTACGAGCAGTACTTC. It translates to CASSLASASGIYEQYF. This chain links TRBV7-2 with TRBJ2-7; 9 bases fit TRBD2. This CDR3 comprises 16 residues. Germline loops: CDR1 SGHTA, CDR2 FQGNSA. V shed 0 bases, J shed 4 bases, and the junction held 7 bases outside the gene matches. Using reference TRBV7-2 and TRBJ2-7 for the parts outside the CDR3, the full variable domain is GAGVSQSPSNKVTEKGKDVELRCDPISGHTALYWYRQSLGQGLEFLIYFQGNSAPDKSGLPSDRFSAERTGGSVSTLTIQRTQQEDSAVYLCASSLASASGIYEQYFGPGTRLTVT.

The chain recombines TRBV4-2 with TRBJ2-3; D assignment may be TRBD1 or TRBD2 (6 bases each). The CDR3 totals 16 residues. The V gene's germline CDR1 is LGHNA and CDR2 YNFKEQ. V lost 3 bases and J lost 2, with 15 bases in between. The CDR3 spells CASSHPGGGNTDTQYF. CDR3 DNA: TGTGCCAGCAGCCATCCCGGAGGGGGGAACACAGATACGCAGTATTTT.

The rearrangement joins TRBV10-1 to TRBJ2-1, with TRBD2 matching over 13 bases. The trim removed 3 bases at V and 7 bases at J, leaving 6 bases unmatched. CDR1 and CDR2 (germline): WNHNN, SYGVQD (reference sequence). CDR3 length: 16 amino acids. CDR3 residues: CASSEGGLAGRNEQFF. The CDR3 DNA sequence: TGCGCCAGCAGTGAAGGGGGACTAGCGGGAAGGAATGAGCAGTTCTTC.

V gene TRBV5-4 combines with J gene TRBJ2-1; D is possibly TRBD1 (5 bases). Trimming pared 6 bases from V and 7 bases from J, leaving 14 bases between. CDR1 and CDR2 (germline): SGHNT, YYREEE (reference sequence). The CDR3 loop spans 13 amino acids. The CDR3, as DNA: TGTGCCAGCATGACAGTTCCATCGAATGAGCAGTTCTTC. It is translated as CASMTVPSNEQFF.

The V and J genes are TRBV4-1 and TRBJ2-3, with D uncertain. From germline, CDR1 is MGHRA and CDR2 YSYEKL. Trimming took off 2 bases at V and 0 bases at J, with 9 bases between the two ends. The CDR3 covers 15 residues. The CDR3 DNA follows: TGCGCCAGCAGCCAAAAGGTCCTTAGCACAGATACGCAGTATTTT. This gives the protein CASSQKVLSTDTQYF.

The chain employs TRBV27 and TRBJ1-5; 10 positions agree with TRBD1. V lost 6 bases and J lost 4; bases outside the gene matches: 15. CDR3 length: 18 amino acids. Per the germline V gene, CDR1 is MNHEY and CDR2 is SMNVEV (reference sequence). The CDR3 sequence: CASRQGIGTGATNQPQHF. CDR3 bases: TGTGCCAGCAGACAAGGGATAGGGACAGGGGCGACGAATCAGCCCCAGCATTTT.

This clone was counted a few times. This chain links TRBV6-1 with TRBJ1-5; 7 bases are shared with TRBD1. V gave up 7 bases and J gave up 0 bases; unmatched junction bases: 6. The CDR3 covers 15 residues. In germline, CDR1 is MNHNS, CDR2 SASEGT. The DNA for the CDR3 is TGTGCCAGCAATACAGGGGTGGATAGCAATCAGCCCCAGCATTTT. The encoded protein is CASNTGVDSNQPQHF.

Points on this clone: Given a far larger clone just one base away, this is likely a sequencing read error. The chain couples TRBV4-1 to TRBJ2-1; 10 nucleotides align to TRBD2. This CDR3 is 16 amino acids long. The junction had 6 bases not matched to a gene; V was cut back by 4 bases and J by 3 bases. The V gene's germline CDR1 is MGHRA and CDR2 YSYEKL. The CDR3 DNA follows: TGCGCCAGCAGCCGGATACTAGCGGGGAACTACAATGAGCAGTTCTTC. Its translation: CASSRILAGNYNEQFF.

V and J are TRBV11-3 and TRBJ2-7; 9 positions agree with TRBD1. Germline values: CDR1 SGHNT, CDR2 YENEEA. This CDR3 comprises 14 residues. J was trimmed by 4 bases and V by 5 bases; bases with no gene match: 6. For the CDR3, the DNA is TGTGCCAGCAGCCAATCCGGACAGGGGTACGAGCAGTACTTC. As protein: CASSQSGQGYEQYF.

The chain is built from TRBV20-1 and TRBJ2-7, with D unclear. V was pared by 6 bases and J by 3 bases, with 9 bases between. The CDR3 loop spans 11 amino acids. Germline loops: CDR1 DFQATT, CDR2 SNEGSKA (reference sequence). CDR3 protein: CSAKTYYEQYF. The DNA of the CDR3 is TGCAGTGCCAAGACTTACTACGAGCAGTACTTC.

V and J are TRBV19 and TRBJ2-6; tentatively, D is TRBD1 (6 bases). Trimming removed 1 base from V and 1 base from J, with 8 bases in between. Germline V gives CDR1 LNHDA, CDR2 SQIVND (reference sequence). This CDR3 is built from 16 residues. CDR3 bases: TGTGCCAGTAGTATAGCACAGGGATCTGGGGCCAACGTCCTGACTTTC. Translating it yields CASSIAQGSGANVLTF.

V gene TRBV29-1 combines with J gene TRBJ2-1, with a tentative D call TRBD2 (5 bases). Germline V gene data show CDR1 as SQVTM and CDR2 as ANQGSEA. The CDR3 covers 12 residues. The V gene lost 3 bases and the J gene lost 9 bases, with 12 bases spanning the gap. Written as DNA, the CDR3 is TGCAGCGTTGATTTACTAGATGGTGAGCAGTTCTTC. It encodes CSVDLLDGEQFF.

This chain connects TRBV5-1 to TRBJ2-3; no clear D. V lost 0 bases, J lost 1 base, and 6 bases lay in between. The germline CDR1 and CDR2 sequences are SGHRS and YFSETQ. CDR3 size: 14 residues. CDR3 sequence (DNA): TGCGCCAGCAGCTTGGCTCACCGCACAGATACGCAGTATTTT. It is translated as CASSLAHRTDTQYF.